This entry is about one T cell receptor (beta chain). Its antigen remains unidentified. The study ran its PCR with 60 Vbeta and 13 Jbeta primers. The assay was immunoSEQ multiplex PCR, and TCRdb's table has in-frame clones only and misses some. Here the sample spans roughly 150,000 clones, about four fifths being singletons. The data stem from a study of cytomegalovirus exposure and HLA in healthy donors. Across the study: Researchers previously reported finding fewer than 140 million unique TCR beta sequences from around 200 million T cells. Study-wide results and caveats: Rare sequences made up most TCRs, while some public TCRs were found in many donors. Across HLA loci, a later analysis found differing TCR association rates, with DRB1 most and HLA-C fewest.

This CDR3 has 15 amino acids. The source material was PBMCs. The receptor comes from a man younger than 40 in good health. This rearrangement joins TRBV12-1 to TRBJ2-3; the table's TRBD2 call for D was not verified on the DNA. TRBV12-1 is a known pseudogene. In DNA, the CDR3 is TGTGCCAGCAGCTTGAGACGGGAGGGCACAGATACGCAGTATTTT. This translates into CASSLRREGTDTQYF.